The next 2 T cell receptor beta chains were all read from a single sample in a study of blood T cell repertoires in COVID-19 (TCRdb year 2020). The library was obtained by the immunoSEQ multiplex PCR assay. TCRdb holds this immuneACCESS table with in-frame rearrangements only. Some clones are missing; in checked studies, unresolved V genes explain under half, and the rest has no known cause. For this sample there are more than 110,000 clones; approximately 78% appear just once. Of the sample, about 4.2% falls within the top ten clones. The sequencing input was peripheral blood. All receptors derive from a woman older than 75 with acute or convalescent COVID-19.

This chain connects TRBV18 to TRBJ2-1; D is possibly TRBD2 (6 bases). This CDR3 region has 14 residues. Germline V lookup: CDR1 KGHSH, CDR2 LQKENI. Trimming left V 4 bases short and J 5 bases short, with 12 bases between. CDR3 protein: CASSRTSSDNEQFF. CDR3 in DNA: TGTGCCAGCTCACGAACTAGCAGCGACAATGAGCAGTTCTTC.

This chain uses TRBV27 with TRBJ2-6; D is unclear. The V and J ends lost 4 bases and 2 bases respectively, with 6 bases between them. Looked up from germline, CDR1 is MNHEY and CDR2 is SMNVEV (reference sequence). The CDR3 sequence is 14 residues long. CDR3 region: CASSWSTGANVLTF. The CDR3, as DNA: TGTGCCAGCAGTTGGTCTACTGGGGCCAACGTCCTGACTTTC.